Listed below are T cell receptor beta chains from one sample, sequenced in a study of cytomegalovirus exposure and HLA in healthy donors. Profiled with immunoSEQ multiplex PCR; TCRdb holds only in-frame clones, not every one. Of roughly 140,000 clones listed, 75% to 80% are singletons. The source material was PBMCs. The receptor set was obtained from a male donor in good health and CMV-seronegative. Each CDR3 is given with its conserved first and last residue. A D gene is named only where the DNA matches it firmly. Expanded clones get a size class; other rows say once, few or many, or leave the size out.

NA | TRBJ1-6 | NA | TRBV9 | CASSAREISSYNSPLHF | TGTGCCAGCAGCGCCCGGGAGATTAGCTCCTATAATTCACCCCTCCACTTT
NA | TRBJ2-7 | NA | TRBV15 | CATSRDGRASRNSYEQYF | TGTGCCACCAGCAGAGATGGGCGGGCTAGCCGTAACTCCTACGAGCAGTACTTC
TRBD1 | TRBJ1-5 | NA | TRBV19 | CASTDRGNQPQHF | TGTGCCAGTACGGACAGGGGCAATCAGCCCCAGCATTTT
TRBD1 | TRBJ1-2 | NA | TRBV11-3 | CASSRGQANYGYTF | TGTGCCAGCAGCCGGGGACAGGCAAACTATGGCTACACCTTC
NA | TRBJ1-6 | few | TRBV18 | CASSPEAGVFISPLHF | TGTGCCAGCTCACCAGAGGCAGGGGTCTTCATTTCACCCCTCCACTTT
NA | TRBJ1-4 | NA | TRBV19 | CASSPATNEKLFF | TGTGCCAGTAGTCCAGCAACTAATGAAAAACTGTTTTTT
TRBD1 | TRBJ1-5 | NA | TRBV7-2 | CASSDGTDSNQPQHF | TGTGCCAGCAGCGACGGGACAGATAGCAATCAGCCCCAGCATTTT
TRBD1 | TRBJ1-5 | once | TRBV7-2 | CATAPTGVRQPQHF | TGTGCCACCGCCCCGACAGGGGTGCGTCAGCCCCAGCATTTT
NA | TRBJ2-1 | NA | TRBV4-1 | CASSQDPGTYNEQFF | TGCGCCAGCAGCCAAGATCCGGGGACCTACAATGAGCAGTTCTTC
TRBD2 | TRBJ2-2 | NA | TRBV9 | CASSVGDGRGTGELFF | TGTGCCAGCAGCGTAGGTGACGGGAGGGGAACCGGGGAGCTGTTTTTT
NA | TRBJ2-1 | NA | TRBV5-5 | CASSPREGSGYNEQFF | TGTGCCAGCAGCCCTCGGGAAGGGAGCGGCTACAATGAGCAGTTCTTC
NA | TRBJ1-1 | NA | TRBV7-9 | CASSLDAAGLGFEAFF | TGTGCCAGCAGCTTAGATGCGGCAGGGCTTGGCTTTGAAGCTTTCTTT
TRBD1 | TRBJ1-1 | NA | TRBV6-5 | CASSYSNRGGTEAFF | TGTGCCAGCAGTTACTCAAACAGGGGGGGGACTGAAGCTTTCTTT
TRBD1 | TRBJ1-2 | once | TRBV6-1 | CASTRDRAYGYTF | TGTGCCAGCACGAGGGACAGAGCCTATGGCTACACCTTC
TRBD2 | TRBJ2-3 | few | TRBV11-2 | CASSLDGGYTDTQYF | TGTGCCAGCAGCTTAGACGGGGGGTACACAGATACGCAGTATTTT